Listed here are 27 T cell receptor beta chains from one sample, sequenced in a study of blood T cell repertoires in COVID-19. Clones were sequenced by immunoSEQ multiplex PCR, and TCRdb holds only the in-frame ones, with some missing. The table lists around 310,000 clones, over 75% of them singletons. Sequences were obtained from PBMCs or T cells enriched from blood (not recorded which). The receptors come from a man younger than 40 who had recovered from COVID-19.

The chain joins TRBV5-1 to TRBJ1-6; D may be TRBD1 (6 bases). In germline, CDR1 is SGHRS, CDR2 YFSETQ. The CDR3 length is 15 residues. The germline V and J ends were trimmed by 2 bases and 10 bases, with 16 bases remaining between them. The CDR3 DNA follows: TGCGCCAGCAGCTTAATGACAGGAAGAGAGTCACCCCTCCACTTT. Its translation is CASSLMTGRESPLHF.

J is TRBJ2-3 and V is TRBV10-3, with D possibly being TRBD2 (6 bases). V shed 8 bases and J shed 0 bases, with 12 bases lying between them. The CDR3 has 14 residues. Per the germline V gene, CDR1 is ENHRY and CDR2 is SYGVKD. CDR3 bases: TGTGCCATCGGCTCGGGGGAGAGCACAGATACGCAGTATTTT. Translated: CAIGSGESTDTQYF.

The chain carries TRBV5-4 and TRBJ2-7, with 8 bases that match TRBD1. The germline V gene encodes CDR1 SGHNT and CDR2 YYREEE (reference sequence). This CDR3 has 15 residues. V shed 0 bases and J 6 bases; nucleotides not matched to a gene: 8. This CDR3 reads CASSLEAGGEGEQYF. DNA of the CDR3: TGTGCCAGCAGCTTGGAGGCAGGGGGCGAAGGCGAGCAGTACTTC. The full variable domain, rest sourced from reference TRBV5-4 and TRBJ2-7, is ETGVTQSPTHLIKTRGQQVTLRCSSQSGHNTVSWYQQALGQGPQFIFQYYREEENGRGNFPPRFSGLQFPNYSSELNVNALELDDSALYLCASSLEAGGEGEQYFGPGTRLTVT.

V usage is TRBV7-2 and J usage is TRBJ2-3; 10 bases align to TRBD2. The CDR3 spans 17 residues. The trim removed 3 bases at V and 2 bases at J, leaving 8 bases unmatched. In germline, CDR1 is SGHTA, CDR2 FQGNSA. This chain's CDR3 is CASSLDYLAGVTDTQYF. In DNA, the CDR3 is TGTGCCAGCAGCTTGGACTATCTAGCGGGGGTCACAGATACGCAGTATTTT.

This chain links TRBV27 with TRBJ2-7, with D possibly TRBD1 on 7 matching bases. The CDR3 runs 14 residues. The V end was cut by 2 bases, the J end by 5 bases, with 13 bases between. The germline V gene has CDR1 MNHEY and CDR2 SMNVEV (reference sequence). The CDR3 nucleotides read TGTGCCAGCAGTTTAGGTCAGGGGGGCCACGAGCAGTACTTC. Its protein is CASSLGQGGHEQYF.

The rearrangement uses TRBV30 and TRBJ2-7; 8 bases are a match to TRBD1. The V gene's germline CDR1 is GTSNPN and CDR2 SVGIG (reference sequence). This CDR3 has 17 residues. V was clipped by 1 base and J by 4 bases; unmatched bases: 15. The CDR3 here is CAWSASDRQGALYEQYF. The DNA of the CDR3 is TGTGCCTGGAGTGCGTCTGACAGGCAGGGGGCACTGTACGAGCAGTACTTC.

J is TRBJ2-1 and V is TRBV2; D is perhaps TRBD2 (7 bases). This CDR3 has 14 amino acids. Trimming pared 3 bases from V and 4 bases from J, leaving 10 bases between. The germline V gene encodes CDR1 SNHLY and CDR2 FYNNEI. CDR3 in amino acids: CASSERGPYNEQFF. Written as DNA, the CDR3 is TGTGCCAGCAGTGAGCGGGGGCCTTACAATGAGCAGTTCTTC.

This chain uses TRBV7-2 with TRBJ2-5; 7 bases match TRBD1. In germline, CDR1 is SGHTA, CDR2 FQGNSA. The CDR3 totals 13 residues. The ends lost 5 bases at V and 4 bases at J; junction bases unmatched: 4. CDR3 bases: TGTGCCAGCAGCCACCGGACAGGAGAGACCCAGTACTTC. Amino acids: CASSHRTGETQYF.

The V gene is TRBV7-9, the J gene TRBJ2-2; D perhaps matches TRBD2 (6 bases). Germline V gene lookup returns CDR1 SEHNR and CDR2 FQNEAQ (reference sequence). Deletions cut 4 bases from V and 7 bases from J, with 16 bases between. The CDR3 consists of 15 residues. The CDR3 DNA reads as TGTGCCAGCAGCTGGGGCGGGGTGATGGACGGGGAGCTGTTTTTT. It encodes CASSWGGVMDGELFF. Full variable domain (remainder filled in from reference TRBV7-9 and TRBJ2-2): DTGVSQNPRHKITKRGQNVTFRCDPISEHNRLYWYRQTLGQGPEFLTYFQNEAQLEKSRLLSDRFSAERPKGSFSTLEIQRTEQGDSAMYLCASSWGGVMDGELFFGEGSRLTVL.

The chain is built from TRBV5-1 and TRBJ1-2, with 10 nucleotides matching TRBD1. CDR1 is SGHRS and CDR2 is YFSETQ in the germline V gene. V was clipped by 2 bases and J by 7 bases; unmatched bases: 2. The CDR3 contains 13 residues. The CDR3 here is CASSLGTGVGYTF. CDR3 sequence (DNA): TGCGCCAGCAGCTTAGGGACAGGGGTTGGCTACACCTTC.

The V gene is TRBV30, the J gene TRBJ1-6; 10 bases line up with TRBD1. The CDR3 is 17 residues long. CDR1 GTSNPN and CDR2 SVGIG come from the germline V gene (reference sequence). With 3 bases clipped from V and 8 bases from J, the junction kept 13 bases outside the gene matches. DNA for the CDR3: TGTGCCTGGAGCCGGGACAGGGGCGGTCCACGCTATTCACCCCTCCACTTT. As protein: CAWSRDRGGPRYSPLHF.

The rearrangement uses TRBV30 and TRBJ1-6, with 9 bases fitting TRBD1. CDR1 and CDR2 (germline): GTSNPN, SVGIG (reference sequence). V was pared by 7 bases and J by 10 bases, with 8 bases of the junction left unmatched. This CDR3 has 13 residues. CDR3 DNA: TGTGCCTCCGCCCGGGACAGGGTCTCACCCCTCCACTTT. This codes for CASARDRVSPLHF.

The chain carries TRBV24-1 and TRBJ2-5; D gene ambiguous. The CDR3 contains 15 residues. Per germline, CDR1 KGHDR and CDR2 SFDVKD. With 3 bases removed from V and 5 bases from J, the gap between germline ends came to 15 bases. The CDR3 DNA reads TGTGCCACCAGTGATCCCCGAGGCATGCGGGAGACCCAGTACTTC. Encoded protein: CATSDPRGMRETQYF.

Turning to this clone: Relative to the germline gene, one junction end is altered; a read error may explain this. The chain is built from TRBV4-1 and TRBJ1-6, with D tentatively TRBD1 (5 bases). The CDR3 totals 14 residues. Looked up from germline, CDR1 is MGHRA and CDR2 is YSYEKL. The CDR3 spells CASSKDSFNSPLHF. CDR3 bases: TGCGCCAGCAGCAAAGACAGTTTCAATTCACCCCTCCACTTT.

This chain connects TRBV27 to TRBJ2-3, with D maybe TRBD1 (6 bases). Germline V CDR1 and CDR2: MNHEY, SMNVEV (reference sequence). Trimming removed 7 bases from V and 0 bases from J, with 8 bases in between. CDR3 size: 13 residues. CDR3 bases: TGTGCCAGCAAGACAGGTAGCACAGATACGCAGTATTTT. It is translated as CASKTGSTDTQYF.

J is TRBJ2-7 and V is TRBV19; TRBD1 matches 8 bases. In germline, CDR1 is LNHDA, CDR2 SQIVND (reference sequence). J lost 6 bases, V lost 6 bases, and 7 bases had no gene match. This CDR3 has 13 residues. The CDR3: CASRVDRAGEQYF. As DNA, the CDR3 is TGTGCCAGTAGGGTGGACAGGGCGGGCGAGCAGTACTTC. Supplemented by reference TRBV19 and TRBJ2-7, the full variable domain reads DGGITQSPKYLFRKEGQNVTLSCEQNLNHDAMYWYRQDPGQGLRLIYYSQIVNDFQKGDIAEGYSVSREKKESFPLTVTSAQKNPTAFYLCASRVDRAGEQYFGPGTRLTVT.

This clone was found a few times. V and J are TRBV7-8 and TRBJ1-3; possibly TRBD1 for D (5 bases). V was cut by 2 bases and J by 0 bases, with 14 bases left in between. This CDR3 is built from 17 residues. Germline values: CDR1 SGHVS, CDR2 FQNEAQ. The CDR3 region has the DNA TGTGCCAGCAGCTTATTGTTCAACAGGACCTCTGGAAACACCATATATTTT. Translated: CASSLLFNRTSGNTIYF.

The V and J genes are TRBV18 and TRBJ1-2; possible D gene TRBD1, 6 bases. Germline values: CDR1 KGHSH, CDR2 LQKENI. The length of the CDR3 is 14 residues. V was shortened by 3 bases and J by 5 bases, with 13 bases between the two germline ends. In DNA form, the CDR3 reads TGTGCCAGCTCACCCGGGACAACGACTTATGGCTACACCTTC. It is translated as CASSPGTTTYGYTF.

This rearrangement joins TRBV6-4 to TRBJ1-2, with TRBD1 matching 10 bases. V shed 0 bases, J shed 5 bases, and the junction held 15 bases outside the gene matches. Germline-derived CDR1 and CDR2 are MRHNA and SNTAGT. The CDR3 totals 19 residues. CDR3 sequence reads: CASSDSTFWRDRGEYGYTF. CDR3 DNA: TGTGCCAGCAGTGACTCGACGTTTTGGCGGGACAGGGGTGAGTATGGCTACACCTTC.

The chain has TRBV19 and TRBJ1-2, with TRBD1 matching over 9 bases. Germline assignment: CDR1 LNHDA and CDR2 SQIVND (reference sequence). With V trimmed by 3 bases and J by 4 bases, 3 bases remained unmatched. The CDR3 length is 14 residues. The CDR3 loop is CASSMGQGLYGYTF. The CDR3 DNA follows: TGTGCCAGTAGTATGGGACAGGGACTCTATGGCTACACCTTC.

DNA of the CDR3: TGTGCCAGTAGCCAACCGGGGGATGGTCGGGATGAGCAGTTCTTC. The encoded protein is CASSQPGDGRDEQFF. The rearrangement links TRBV19 to TRBJ2-1, with D perhaps TRBD2 (6 bases). Germline loops: CDR1 LNHDA, CDR2 SQIVND (reference sequence). V was clipped by 6 bases and J by 8 bases, with 20 bases between them. The CDR3 runs 15 residues.

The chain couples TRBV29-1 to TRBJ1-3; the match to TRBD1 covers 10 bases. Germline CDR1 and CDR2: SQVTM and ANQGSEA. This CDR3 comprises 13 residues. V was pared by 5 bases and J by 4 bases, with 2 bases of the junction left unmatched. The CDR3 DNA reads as TGCAGCGTTATGACAGGGGGCGGAAACACCATATATTTT. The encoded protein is CSVMTGGGNTIYF. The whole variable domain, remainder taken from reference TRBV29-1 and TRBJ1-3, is SAVISQKPSRDICQRGTSLTIQCQVDSQVTMMFWYRQQPGQSLTLIATANQGSEATYESGFVIDKFPISRPNLTFSTLTVSNMSPEDSSIYLCSVMTGGGNTIYFGEGSWLTVV.

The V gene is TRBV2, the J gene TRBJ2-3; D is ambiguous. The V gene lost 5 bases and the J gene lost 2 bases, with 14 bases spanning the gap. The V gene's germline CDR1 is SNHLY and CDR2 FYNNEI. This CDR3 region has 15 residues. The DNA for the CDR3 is TGTGCCAGCAGTTTGACACTTGATCCCACAGATACGCAGTATTTT. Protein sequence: CASSLTLDPTDTQYF. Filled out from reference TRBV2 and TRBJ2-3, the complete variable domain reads EPEVTQTPSHQVTQMGQEVILRCVPISNHLYFYWYRQILGQKVEFLVSFYNNEISEKSEIFDDQFSVERPDGSNFTLKIRSTKLEDSAMYFCASSLTLDPTDTQYFGPGTRLTVL.

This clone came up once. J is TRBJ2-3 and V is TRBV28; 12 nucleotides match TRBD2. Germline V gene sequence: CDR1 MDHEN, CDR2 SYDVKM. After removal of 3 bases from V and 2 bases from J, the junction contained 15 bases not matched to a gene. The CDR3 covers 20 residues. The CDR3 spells CASSFETRRTSGAITDTQYF. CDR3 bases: TGTGCCAGCAGTTTCGAAACCCGGAGGACTAGCGGGGCGATCACAGATACGCAGTATTTT.

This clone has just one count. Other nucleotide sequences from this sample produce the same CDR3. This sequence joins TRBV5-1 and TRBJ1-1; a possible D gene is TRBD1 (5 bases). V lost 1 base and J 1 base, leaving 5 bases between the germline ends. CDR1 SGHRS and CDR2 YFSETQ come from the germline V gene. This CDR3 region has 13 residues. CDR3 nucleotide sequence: TGCGCCAGCAGCTTGACAGGGAACACTGAAGCTTTCTTT. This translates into CASSLTGNTEAFF.

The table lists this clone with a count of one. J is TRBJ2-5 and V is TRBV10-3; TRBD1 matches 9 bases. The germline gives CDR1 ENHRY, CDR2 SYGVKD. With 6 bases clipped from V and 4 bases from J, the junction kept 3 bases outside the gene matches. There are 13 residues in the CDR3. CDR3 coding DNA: TGTGCCATCAGAACAGGGGGCGGAGAGACCCAGTACTTC. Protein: CAIRTGGGETQYF.

CDR3: CSAERSGEQFF. CDR3 nucleotides: TGCAGTGCAGAAAGATCGGGTGAGCAGTTCTTC. The chain is built from TRBV20-1 and TRBJ2-1; no reliable D call. This CDR3 region has 11 residues. Germline V gene sequence: CDR1 DFQATT, CDR2 SNEGSKA (reference sequence). V shed 6 bases and J shed 9 bases, with 12 bases lying between them.